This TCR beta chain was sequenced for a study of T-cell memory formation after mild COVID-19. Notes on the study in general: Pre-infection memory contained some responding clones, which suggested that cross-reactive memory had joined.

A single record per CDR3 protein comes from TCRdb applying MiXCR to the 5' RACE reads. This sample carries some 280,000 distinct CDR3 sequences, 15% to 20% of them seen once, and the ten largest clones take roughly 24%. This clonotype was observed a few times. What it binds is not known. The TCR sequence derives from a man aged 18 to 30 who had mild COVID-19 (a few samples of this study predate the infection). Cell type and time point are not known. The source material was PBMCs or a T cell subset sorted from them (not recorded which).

CDR3 bases: TGTGCCAGTAGGCGAGACAGTTCGACCGGGGAGCTGTTTTTT. Translating gives CASRRDSSTGELFF. The genes are TRBV19 and TRBJ2-2; possible D gene TRBD1, 5 bases. CDR1 LNHDA and CDR2 SQIVND come from the germline V gene (reference sequence). Trimming pared 6 bases from V and 5 bases from J, leaving 13 bases between. The length of the CDR3 is 14 residues.